Listed below are T cell receptor beta chains from one sample, sequenced in a study of cytomegalovirus exposure and HLA in healthy donors. The assay was immunoSEQ multiplex PCR, and TCRdb's table has in-frame clones only and misses some. The top ten clones hold 0.25% to 0.3% of a sample with 200,000 or so clones, roughly 80% of them seen once. The source material was PBMCs. Every receptor here comes from a boy younger than 18 in good health and CMV-seronegative. The CDR3 runs from the conserved cysteine through the conserved F or W. D genes are given only for firm matches. Some rows have no size entry. The others give once, few or many, or a class for an expanded clone.

V gene: TRBV6-4; D gene: TRBD2; clone size: few; J gene: TRBJ2-1; CDR3 DNA: TGTGCCAGCAGCTCCGGGACTAGCGGCCCCAATGAGCAGTTCTTC; CDR3 protein: CASSSGTSGPNEQFF
V gene: TRBV18; D gene: -; clone size: -; J gene: TRBJ2-7; CDR3 DNA: TGTGCCAGCTCAGGGACTTCCTACGAGCAGTACTTC; CDR3 protein: CASSGTSYEQYF
V gene: TRBV27; D gene: -; clone size: -; J gene: TRBJ2-7; CDR3 DNA: TGTGCCAGCAGTCCAGGACAGTCCTACGAGCAGTACTTC; CDR3 protein: CASSPGQSYEQYF
V gene: TRBV5-4; D gene: TRBD2; clone size: -; J gene: TRBJ2-7; CDR3 DNA: TGTGCCAGCAGCTCCGGGAGGGAGCGGGGGGCTCCCTACGAGCAGTACTTC; CDR3 protein: CASSSGRERGAPYEQYF
V gene: TRBV27; D gene: -; clone size: -; J gene: TRBJ1-6; CDR3 DNA: TGTGCCAGCCACCAGGTAGGTGTGTGTTTTTGCGTTCTCCACTTT; CDR3 protein: CASHQVGVCFCVLHF
V gene: TRBV19; D gene: TRBD1; clone size: -; J gene: TRBJ1-2; CDR3 DNA: TGTGCCAGTACCCGGGACAGGTCCGTGGGAGGCTACACCTTC; CDR3 protein: CASTRDRSVGGYTF
V gene: TRBV11-2; D gene: -; clone size: -; J gene: TRBJ2-7; CDR3 DNA: TGTGCCAGCAGCCCCCCTGGAAAGAGGTCCTACGAGCAGTACTTC; CDR3 protein: CASSPPGKRSYEQYF
V gene: TRBV18; D gene: -; clone size: -; J gene: TRBJ2-1; CDR3 DNA: TGTGCCAGCTCACCGGGGGCCTCCTACAATGAGCAGTTCTTC; CDR3 protein: CASSPGASYNEQFF
V gene: TRBV10-3; D gene: TRBD2; clone size: -; J gene: TRBJ2-1; CDR3 DNA: TGTGCCATCAGTGACCGAACGGGGGGTCTATCCTACAATGAGCAGTTCTTC; CDR3 protein: CAISDRTGGLSYNEQFF
V gene: TRBV5-6; D gene: TRBD2; clone size: -; J gene: TRBJ2-7; CDR3 DNA: TGTGCCAGCAGCCCGGGGACTAGCGGGAGGTATCGCGAGCAGTACTTC; CDR3 protein: CASSPGTSGRYREQYF
V gene: TRBV9; D gene: TRBD1; clone size: -; J gene: TRBJ2-3; CDR3 DNA: TGTGCCAGCAGCCCTCAGGGACAGGGGCCGGGAGATACGCAGTATTTT; CDR3 protein: CASSPQGQGPGDTQYF
V gene: TRBV7-8; D gene: -; clone size: -; J gene: TRBJ1-2; CDR3 DNA: TGTGCCAGCAGCCCTGGGAGGGCGGATGGCTACACCTTC; CDR3 protein: CASSPGRADGYTF
V gene: TRBV19; D gene: -; clone size: -; J gene: TRBJ2-2; CDR3 DNA: TGTGCCAGTATTCAGTTCGCCGGGTCCGGGGAGCTGTTTTTT; CDR3 protein: CASIQFAGSGELFF
V gene: TRBV30; D gene: -; clone size: -; J gene: TRBJ2-2; CDR3 DNA: TGTGCCTGGAGTCTGAACACCGGGGAGCTGTTTTTT; CDR3 protein: CAWSLNTGELFF
V gene: TRBV30; D gene: -; clone size: -; J gene: TRBJ2-7; CDR3 DNA: TGTGCCTGGAGACCCTTTTCCGGGTTCCTTCGCGAGCAGTACTTC; CDR3 protein: CAWRPFSGFLREQYF
V gene: TRBV7-2; D gene: -; clone size: few; J gene: TRBJ1-5; CDR3 DNA: TGTGCCAGCAGCTTAGCAGGGGGAAATCAGCCCCAGCATTTT; CDR3 protein: CASSLAGGNQPQHF
V gene: TRBV5-1; D gene: TRBD1; clone size: -; J gene: TRBJ1-4; CDR3 DNA: TGCGCCAGCAGCTTGGTGGGGACAGGGGGCCCCTCTAAAGAAAAACTGTTTTTT; CDR3 protein: CASSLVGTGGPSKEKLFF